Below, 3 T cell receptor beta chains from the same sample are listed, as sequenced in a study of beta chain features in type 1 diabetes. Sequencing targeted expressed TCRB transcripts, as all isolated RNA had been reverse transcribed. Data came from immunoSEQ multiplex PCR; TCRdb stores just in-frame clones and leaves some out. This sample has about 290,000 clones, with around 7.3% found just once. Sequenced material: central memory CD4+ T cells from blood. These TCRs come from a woman aged 18-29 years in good health.

There are a few counts of this clone. The gene calls are TRBV5-4 and TRBJ2-2; a weak D match, TRBD1 (6 bases). V was cut by 3 bases and J by 7 bases, with 13 bases left in between. Per germline, CDR1 SGHNT and CDR2 YYREEE (reference sequence). This CDR3 spans 14 amino acids. CDR3 sequence: CASSWDTLNGELFF. CDR3 DNA sequence: TGTGCCAGCAGCTGGGACACCCTTAACGGGGAGCTGTTTTTT.

V gene TRBV5-8 combines with J gene TRBJ1-4, with unresolved D. Looked up from germline, CDR1 is SGHTS and CDR2 is YDEGEE. The CDR3 is 17 amino acids. V shed 0 bases and J shed 0 bases, with 12 bases lying between them. This CDR3 is CASSLEGGRPTNEKLFF. CDR3 DNA: TGTGCCAGCAGCTTGGAGGGAGGTCGGCCAACTAATGAAAAACTGTTTTTT. Variable domain in full (rest from reference TRBV5-8 and TRBJ1-4): EAGVTQSPTHLIKTRGQQATLRCSPISGHTSVYWYQQALGLGLQFLLWYDEGEERNRGNFPPRFSGRQFPNYSSELNVNALELEDSALYLCASSLEGGRPTNEKLFFGSGTQLSVL.

This clone came up a few times. The gene calls are TRBV29-1 and TRBJ1-5, with D maybe TRBD1 (5 bases). V lost 4 bases and J lost 5, with 12 bases in between. Germline V gives CDR1 SQVTM, CDR2 ANQGSEA. The CDR3 runs 13 residues. Written as DNA, the CDR3 is TGCAGCGTTGGGGACGGGGGGGATCAGCCCCAGCATTTT. It translates to CSVGDGGDQPQHF.